This TCR beta chain was sequenced during a study of OX40 agonist ivuxolimab in advanced cancers. As for the study more broadly: Ivuxolimab, which targeted the costimulatory receptor OX40 (CD134), was an agonistic, fully human IgG2 monoclonal antibody. Intravenous ivuxolimab was administered to patients every 2 weeks at six dose levels: 0.01, 0.1, 0.3, 1.5, 3 and 10 mg/kg. Of the 50 to 55 patients in dose escalation, approximately 20 had hepatocellular carcinoma, about 15 had melanoma, 9 had renal cell carcinoma and 9 had head and neck cancer. The dose-escalation cohort was 82.7% male with a mean age of around 64 years, ranging from roughly 20 to 80. Patients were allowed to have had prior anti-PD-1, anti-PD-L1 or anti-CTLA-4 therapy, and approximately 40% of the dose-escalation patients had been treated with checkpoint inhibitors. Three dose-escalation patients achieved partial responses, one with hepatocellular carcinoma and two with cutaneous melanoma. Peripheral TCRbeta sequencing was intended to test whether TCR sequence diversity was altered and clonal T-cell expansion was caused by ivuxolimab. The paper describes the monotherapy dose-escalation part (N = 52 patients) of the phase I trial of ivuxolimab.

To sequence the TCRbeta CDR3 region, genomic DNA was isolated from the sorted cells. The immunoSEQ Assay was used for sequencing of TCRbeta CDR3 regions. Entries here come from immuneACCESS through TCRdb and include only in-frame sequences with V and J called. Some clones fail to appear in such tables; in the studies checked, an unresolved V gene covers under half of the shortfall, and the cause of the remainder is unknown. The sample table contains roughly 24,000 clones; only one count was recorded for just under 80% of them. Roughly 24% of the sample lies in the top ten. The trial excluded patients who had a history of autoimmune disease or were on systemic immunosuppression. Peripheral blood for TCR sequencing was collected from all dose cohorts at baseline, on cycle 4 day 1, and on cycle 7 day 1. Samples were obtained from an open-label, multicenter, first-in-human phase I dose-escalation trial of ivuxolimab. The trial enrolled adults with locally advanced or metastatic head and neck squamous cell, hepatocellular, melanoma or renal cell carcinoma. Before TCR sequencing, CD4+ T cells and CD8+ T cells were sorted from peripheral blood as separate populations.

Remarks on this clone: What this receptor recognizes is not known. Base-call qualities are not available, and no considerably larger clone is one nucleotide away.

V gives up 4 bases and J gives up 4 bases, and the segment between their germline ends measures 7 bases. The CDR3 covers 12 residues, taking in both the cysteine and the phenylalanine. Left in the record is the CDR3 DNA by itself, 36 bases read in frame from the first base. The germline V gene gives CDR1 as MNHEY and CDR2 as SVGAGI. Overall study outcomes, separate from this receptor: At doses from 0.1 to 3.0 mg/kg, clonal expansion was seen in both CD4+ and CD8+ blood T cells between baseline and week 6. After ivuxolimab, expanded clones were on average more numerous among CD8+ T cells than among CD4+ T cells. The antigen specificity of the clonally expanded peripheral T cells was not determined. In the 0.1-3.0 mg/kg groups, partial responders were among the patients with the lowest normalized peripheral clonal expansion, particularly in CD8+ T cells. Low levels of normalized T-cell clonal expansion were also shown by some nonresponding patients.

Sequenced material: CD4+ or CD8+ T cells sorted from blood, taken in a trial of the OX40 agonist ivuxolimab. The chain is encoded by TRBV6-5 joined to TRBJ1-1; TRBD1 is a possible D gene, resting on 5 matching bases. The clonotype originates from an adult with an advanced solid tumor such as melanoma, head and neck, liver or kidney cancer. The CDR3 amino acid sequence is: CASSFGGTEAFF. In nucleotide form, the sequence is TGTGCCAGCAGTTTCGGGGGCACTGAAGCTTTCTTT.